Listed here are 6 T cell receptor beta chains from one sample, sequenced in a study of blood T cell repertoires in COVID-19. Some clones are missing from TCRdb's copy, which holds only in-frame ones; the method was immunoSEQ multiplex PCR. The sample yields around 100,000 clones, roughly nine tenths seen once. Sequencing used peripheral blood. Receptor source: a human donor in a cohort sampled during active COVID-19.

J is TRBJ1-5 and V is TRBV9, with 9 bases aligning to TRBD1. The junction had 5 bases not matched to a gene; V was cut back by 0 bases and J by 7 bases. Per the germline V gene, CDR1 is SGDLS and CDR2 is YYNGEE. The CDR3 has 15 residues. CDR3 coding DNA: TGTGCCAGCAGCGTAGAAGGACAGGGGCTCCAGCCCCAGCATTTT. Translating gives CASSVEGQGLQPQHF.

The rearrangement links TRBV5-1 to TRBJ2-5; the match to TRBD2 covers 7 bases. Trimming removed 1 base from V and 4 bases from J; junction bases left unmatched: 1. The CDR3 covers 13 residues. Germline CDR1 is SGHRS and CDR2 is YFSETQ. The CDR3 nucleotides are TGCGCCAGCAGCTTGTGGGGGGGAGAGACCCAGTACTTC. Its protein product is CASSLWGGETQYF.

This clone was found once. J is TRBJ1-2 and V is TRBV18; maybe TRBD1 (5 bases). Germline V lookup: CDR1 KGHSH, CDR2 LQKENI. CDR3 length: 15 amino acids. V was trimmed by 1 base and J by 4 bases, leaving 13 bases between them. The CDR3 region has the DNA TGTGCCAGCTCACCACTTGATCCAGGGATCTATGGCTACACCTTC. This sequence encodes CASSPLDPGIYGYTF.

The chain carries TRBV19 and TRBJ2-1, with D uncertain. The CDR3 sequence is 12 residues long. The V gene's germline CDR1 is LNHDA and CDR2 SQIVND (reference sequence). Trimming stripped 6 bases from V and 8 bases from J, with 11 bases between. Here the CDR3 DNA reads TGTGCCAGTAGCCTCCGCAGCGATGAGCAGTTCTTC. The encoded protein is CASSLRSDEQFF.

This chain links TRBV3-1 (or the pseudogene TRBV3-2) with TRBJ2-1, with TRBD1 matching over 7 bases. The CDR3 is 13 amino acids. Germline assignment: CDR1 LGHDT and CDR2 YNNKEL (reference sequence). Trimming at V came to 1 base and at J to 14 bases, leaving 8 bases not matched to a gene. CDR3 bases: TGTGCCAGCAGCCAAGTGACAGGGTGGGGTGAGTTCTTC. This gives the protein CASSQVTGWGEFF.

This clone was recorded only once. The chain combines TRBV20-1 with TRBJ1-6; 8 nucleotides align to TRBD1. The V gene end was trimmed by 3 bases and the J gene end by 7 bases; junction bases not matched to a gene: 11. CDR3 size: 16 residues. CDR1 and CDR2 from the germline V gene are DFQATT and SNEGSKA (reference sequence). Here the CDR3 reads CSASGGQGVDNSPLHF. For the CDR3, the DNA is TGCAGTGCTAGTGGTGGACAGGGAGTAGACAATTCACCCCTCCACTTT.